This TCR beta chain was sequenced during a study of T cells in localized non-small cell lung cancer. Study-wide points: The study detected a median approximately 57 of the top 100 tumor clones in adjacent lung. Heterogeneity remains possible because sequencing was limited to only one tumor region. Patients showing higher blood T cell density tended to see longer overall survival. It was uninvolved adjacent lung that showed the highest T cell clonality, exceeding tumor.

CDR3 length: 13 residues. The germline V gene encodes CDR1 SGDLS and CDR2 YYNGEE. Trimming left V 5 bases short and J 7 bases short, with 15 bases between. This clone has a handful of counts. Its antigen is not identified. Profiled with immunoSEQ multiplex PCR; TCRdb holds only in-frame clones, not every one. The sample records more than 45,000 clones, approximately 80% being singletons. The specimen was peripheral blood, collected before any cancer treatment. The clonotype originates from a man aged 40-75 years with stage I squamous cell lung carcinoma. The V gene is TRBV9, the J gene TRBJ1-2; D possibly corresponds to TRBD1 (5 bases). The CDR3 DNA sequence: TGTGCCAGCAGACAGGTGAAGGAGGGTGGCTACACCTTC. It yields the protein CASRQVKEGGYTF.